Listed below are T cell receptor beta chains from one sample, sequenced in a study of blood T cell repertoires in COVID-19. Some clones are missing from TCRdb's copy, which holds only in-frame ones; the method was immunoSEQ multiplex PCR. The sample holds about 150,000 clones, approximately 84% seen once. The material sequenced was peripheral blood. The source is a man aged 18 to 30 with active or convalescent COVID-19. The CDR3 runs from the conserved cysteine through the conserved F or W. A D gene is named only where the DNA matches it firmly. The size entry is marked missing in some rows and otherwise reads once, few, many or a size class.

>NA|TRBJ1-5|NA|TRBV3-1/TRBV3-2
TGTGCCAGCAGCCAAGATATAAATCAGCCCCAGCATTTT
CASSQDINQPQHF
>NA|TRBJ2-1|NA|TRBV6-5
TGTGCCACGCGTACAGGGCCCTACAATGAGCAGTTCTTC
CATRTGPYNEQFF
>NA|TRBJ1-3|NA|TRBV7-8
TGTGCCAGCAGCTTACGCGTCGGCTCTGGAAACACCATATATTTT
CASSLRVGSGNTIYF
>NA|TRBJ2-5|TRBD2|TRBV11-2
TGTGCCAGCAGCTCCCTACTAGCGGGGGGTTCAGAGACCCAGTACTTC
CASSSLLAGGSETQYF
>NA|TRBJ1-1|NA|TRBV6-4
TGTGCCAGCAGGGGGACATATTTGAACACTGAAGCTTTCTTT
CASRGTYLNTEAFF
>NA|TRBJ2-7|NA|TRBV6-4
TGTGCCAGCAGTGACGGTAGCAGATGCCCCTCCTACGAGCAGTACTTC
CASSDGSRCPSYEQYF
>NA|TRBJ2-5|TRBD2|TRBV18
TGTGCCAGCTCACCGAGCGGGGGAGGAGAGACCCAGTACTTC
CASSPSGGGETQYF
>few|TRBJ1-3|NA|TRBV7-2
TGTGCCAGCAGCTCATCCGGGACAAGCTCTGGAAACACCATATATTTT
CASSSSGTSSGNTIYF
>NA|TRBJ1-6|TRBD1|TRBV6-6
TGTGCCAGCAAAGGGGACAGGGGGTTTAATTCACCCCTCCACTTT
CASKGDRGFNSPLHF
>NA|TRBJ2-7|TRBD2|TRBV5-6
TGTGCCAGCAGCTTGCGGGGGGGCTACGAGCAGTACTTC
CASSLRGGYEQYF
>NA|TRBJ2-2|NA|TRBV6-4
TGTGCCAGCAGTTCCCCCGGGACAGGGGAGCTGTTTTTT
CASSSPGTGELFF
>NA|TRBJ1-5|TRBD1|TRBV4-1
TGCGCCAGCAGTCAACCCGGGACAGGGAATCAGCCCCAGCATTTT
CASSQPGTGNQPQHF
>NA|TRBJ1-2|NA|TRBV4-1
TGCGCCAGCAGCCAAGATCGTGGCATAGGGGTAGTACGGGGCTACACCTTC
CASSQDRGIGVVRGYTF
>NA|TRBJ1-2|TRBD1|TRBV10-2
TGCGCCAGCACGGGGACAGGGGACTATGGCTACACCTTC
CASTGTGDYGYTF
>NA|TRBJ2-3|TRBD2|TRBV5-1
TGCGCCAGCAGCTTGGGGACTAGCCCAGATACGCAGTATTTT
CASSLGTSPDTQYF
>NA|TRBJ1-4|NA|TRBV10-3
TGTGCCATCAGTGAGACAGGGTCAGGAGAAAAACTGTTTTTT
CAISETGSGEKLFF
>NA|TRBJ2-7|NA|TRBV21-1
TGTGCCAGCAACACCCGGGACAAGCGCTACGAGCAGTACTTC
CASNTRDKRYEQYF
>NA|TRBJ2-1|TRBD1|TRBV5-1
TGCGCCAGCAGCCCCCAAGGTCGGGTACAGGGGTCCACCGCCTACAATGAGCAGTTCTTC
CASSPQGRVQGSTAYNEQFF
>NA|TRBJ2-2|TRBD2|TRBV6-5
TGTGCCAGCAGTCGTTGGCGGGGGGGCGCCGGGGAGCTGTTTTTT
CASSRWRGGAGELFF
>few|TRBJ1-2|TRBD1|TRBV6-6
TGTGCCAGCAGTTTAACCGGGACAGGGAATGGCTACACCTTC
CASSLTGTGNGYTF
>NA|TRBJ1-2|TRBD1|TRBV7-2
TGTGCCAGCAGCTCAGGGGGCTATGGCTACACCTTC
CASSSGGYGYTF
>NA|TRBJ2-5|NA|TRBV7-2
TGTGCCAGCAGCTCCGGGTCCCTGGGAGAGACCCAGTACTTC
CASSSGSLGETQYF
>NA|TRBJ1-1|NA|TRBV9
TGTGCCAGCAGCGTCCAGCGGAACACTGAAGCTTTCTTT
CASSVQRNTEAFF
>NA|TRBJ2-3|NA|TRBV14
TGTGCCAGCAGCCATCCGAGGAGTCGCACAGATACGCAGTATTTT
CASSHPRSRTDTQYF
>once|TRBJ1-5|TRBD1|TRBV7-8
TGTGCCAGCAGCTTAAACAGGGGGCAGGGGCAGCCCCAGCATTTT
CASSLNRGQGQPQHF
>NA|TRBJ1-5|TRBD1|TRBV19
TGTGCCAGTAGTACGGCGGCAGGGGGCAGGGGCAATCAGCCCCAGCATTTT
CASSTAAGGRGNQPQHF